This TCR beta chain appears in the sequencing data of a study of CD8 T cells in ankylosing spondylitis. The CDR3 loop spans 14 amino acids. V was clipped by 7 bases and J by 2 bases, with 16 bases between them. CDR1 is SGDLS, CDR2 YYNGEE, per germline. Each TCR beta library was made by quantitative 5'-RACE that incorporated molecular barcodes. Via MiXCR, TCRdb re-called the 5' RACE reads, giving one row per CDR3 protein. Among 9,500 to 10,000 distinct CDR3 sequences listed, 5% to 6.5% were seen once. Overall study results and limits: Within matched ankylosing spondylitis synovial fluid, disease-linked clones were reportedly significantly enriched.

This clonotype came up many times. Its specificity is not known. The sequencing input was blood, either unsorted or a sorted T cell fraction (not recorded which). The J gene is TRBJ2-7, the V gene TRBV9; no definite D call. The sequence came from a female donor with ankylosing spondylitis or in good health (not recorded which). The CDR3 bases are TGTGCCAGCTCCCGGTGGGATAGCCCCTACGAGCAGTACTTC. It is translated as CASSRWDSPYEQYF.